Given below is one TCR beta chain in context. Its antigen is currently unknown. Trimming stripped 1 base from V and 0 bases from J, with 6 bases between. The CDR3 is 14 amino acids. CDR1 and CDR2 from the germline V gene are SGHTA and FQGNSA. The data stem from a study of OX40 agonist ivuxolimab in advanced cancers. Across the study: Among those enrolled, mean age was 60 years (range about 23 to 85) and 82.7% were male.

This table comes from immunoSEQ multiplex PCR, and its TCRdb copy is limited to in-frame clones, with some not included. Of several thousand clones in the sample, about 90% are singletons; the top ten hold just under 30%. Study conclusions and caveats: On average, CD8+ T cells had more expanded clones than CD4+. Clonal expansion was seen in CD4+ and CD8+ blood T cells by week 6 at 0.1 to 3.0 mg/kg.

This specimen was CD4+ or CD8+ T cells sorted from blood, taken in a trial of the OX40 agonist ivuxolimab. The chain recombines TRBV7-2 with TRBJ2-5; no clear D gene. This sequence originates from an adult with an advanced solid tumor such as melanoma, head and neck, liver or kidney cancer. The CDR3 coding sequence is TGTGCCAGCAGCTTAGTTACAGACCAAGAGACCCAGTACTTC. This gives the protein CASSLVTDQETQYF.